This T cell receptor beta chain is from a study of CD8+CD57+ T cells in acquired aplastic anemia. This clonotype was found a few times. The sequenced patients had an expansion of CD8+CD57+ cells seen by flow cytometry. The V and J ends lost 7 bases and 3 bases respectively, with 14 bases between them. The CDR3 loop spans 14 amino acids. Germline V gene sequence: CDR1 ENHRY, CDR2 SYGVKD. Using genomic DNA as the template, TCR beta VDJ and CDR3 profiling was carried out. Each CDR3 protein gets one entry after TCRdb re-called the reads with MiXCR. The sample shows approximately 200,000 distinct CDR3 sequences, less than 60% of them seen only once.

This TCR derives from a human donor with aplastic anemia. Sequenced material: sorted CD4+, CD8+, or CD8+CD57+ T cells (not recorded which) from PBMCs. This chain connects TRBV10-3 to TRBJ2-3, with D possibly being TRBD1 (6 bases). The CDR3 is CAITQGLDTDTQYF. CDR3 in DNA: TGTGCCATCACCCAGGGGCTAGATACAGATACGCAGTATTTT.